This TCR beta chain appears in the sequencing data of a study of cytomegalovirus exposure and HLA in healthy donors. Notes on the study in general: For most subjects, TCR beta sequences were reported to predict HLA-A and HLA-B alleles with accuracy.

This clone was detected only a few times. Its antigen is as yet unknown. At one boundary the junction diverges from the germline segment, which might be a read error. Use of 60 Vbeta and 13 Jbeta primers characterized the PCR. Produced via immunoSEQ multiplex PCR; TCRdb's table is partial and in-frame only. In the table there are roughly 220,000 clones, roughly three quarters of which are singletons. The germline CDR1 and CDR2 sequences are SGDLS and YYNGEE. This CDR3 is 13 amino acids long. The chain combines TRBV9 with TRBJ2-3, with D possibly being TRBD2 (6 bases). The source of this sequence is a man over 45 in good health and CMV-seronegative. The sample consisted of PBMCs. CDR3 residues: CASSEGTSTDLHF. The DNA of the CDR3 is TGTGCCAGCAGCGAGGGGACTTCAACAGACCTCCATTTT.